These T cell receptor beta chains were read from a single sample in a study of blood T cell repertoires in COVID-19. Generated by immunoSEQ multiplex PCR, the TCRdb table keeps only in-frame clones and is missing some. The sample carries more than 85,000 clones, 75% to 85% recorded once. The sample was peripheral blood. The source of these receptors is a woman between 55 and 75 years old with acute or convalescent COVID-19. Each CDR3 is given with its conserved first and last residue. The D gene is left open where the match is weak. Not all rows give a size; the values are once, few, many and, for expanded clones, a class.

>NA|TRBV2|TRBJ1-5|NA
TGTGCCAGCAGTGAAGATGCGGGGGCCAATCAGCCCCAGCATTTT
CASSEDAGANQPQHF
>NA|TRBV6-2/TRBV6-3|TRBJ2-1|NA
TGTGCCAGCAGTTACGATGACTACTACAATGAGCAGTTCTTC
CASSYDDYYNEQFF
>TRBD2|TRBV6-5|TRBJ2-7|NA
TGTGCCAGCAGTAAGACTAGCGGGGTCTACGAGCAGTACTTC
CASSKTSGVYEQYF
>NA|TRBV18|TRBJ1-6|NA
TGTGCCAGCTCACCAGCGAGGGGGAAGAATTCACCCCTCCACTTT
CASSPARGKNSPLHF
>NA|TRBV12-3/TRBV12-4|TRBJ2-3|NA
TGTGCCAGCAGTCCAACAGATACGCAGTATTTT
CASSPTDTQYF
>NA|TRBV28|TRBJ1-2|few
TGTGCCAGCAGTTTTCTTAGACTGAGGGGGAACTATGGCTACACCTTC
CASSFLRLRGNYGYTF
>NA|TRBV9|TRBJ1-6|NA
TGTGCCAGCAGCGCCCAGGCTAGCCCCTATAATTCACCCCTCCACTTT
CASSAQASPYNSPLHF
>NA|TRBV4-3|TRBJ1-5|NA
TGCGCCAGCAGCCAATCGGACGGGGATCAGCCCCAGCATTTT
CASSQSDGDQPQHF
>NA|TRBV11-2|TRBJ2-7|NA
TGTGCCAGCAGCTTAGCAGGGGTCGGGGAGCAGTACTTC
CASSLAGVGEQYF
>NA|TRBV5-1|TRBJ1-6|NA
TGCGCCAGCAGCCCACTCGGACAGACCCCATCACCCCTCCACTTT
CASSPLGQTPSPLHF
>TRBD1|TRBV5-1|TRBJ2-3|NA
TGCGCCAGCAGCGACCGGGACAGGGGGAATACGCAGTATTTT
CASSDRDRGNTQYF
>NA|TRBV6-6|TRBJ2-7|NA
TGTGCCAGCCATACTGGCTACGAGCAGTACTTC
CASHTGYEQYF
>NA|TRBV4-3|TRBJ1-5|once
TGCGCCAGCAGCCAAGAAGGAGACAGAGATTATAGCAATCAGCCCCAGCATTTT
CASSQEGDRDYSNQPQHF
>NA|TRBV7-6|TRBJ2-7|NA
TGTGCCAGCAGCTTTGACTCCTCCTACGAGCAGTACTTC
CASSFDSSYEQYF
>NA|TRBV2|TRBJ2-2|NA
TGTGCCAGTGAGAACCTTCGGGGTGGCGGCACCGGGGAGCTGTTTTTT
CASENLRGGGTGELFF
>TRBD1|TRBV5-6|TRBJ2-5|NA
TGTGCCAGCAGCTTGTCCGGCACAGGGGGCGGCGAGACCCAGTACTTC
CASSLSGTGGGETQYF
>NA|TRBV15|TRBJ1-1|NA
TGTGCCACCAGCAGAGATAACACACCTTATTCTGAAGCTTTCTTT
CATSRDNTPYSEAFF
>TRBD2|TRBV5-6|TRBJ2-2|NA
TGTGCCAGCCTCTATAGAGCGGGGGGACTAAACACCGGGGAGCTGTTTTTT
CASLYRAGGLNTGELFF
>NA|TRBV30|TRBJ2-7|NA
TGTGCCTGGAGCAGGATCTACGAGCAGTACTTC
CAWSRIYEQYF
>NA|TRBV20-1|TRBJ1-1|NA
TGCAGTGCTAGTCCCCCCGAGGAGGGTGTCATGAACACTGAAGCTTTCTTT
CSASPPEEGVMNTEAFF
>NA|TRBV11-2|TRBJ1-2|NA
TGTGCCAGCAGCTCCCCGGTAGGTGGGGCTTATGGCTACACCTTC
CASSSPVGGAYGYTF
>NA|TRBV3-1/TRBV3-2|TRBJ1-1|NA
TGTGCCAGCACCGGTGTATGGTACACTGAAGCTTTCTTT
CASTGVWYTEAFF
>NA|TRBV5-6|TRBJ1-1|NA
TGTGCCAGCAGCTTGGCGGGTCGGACTGAAGCTTTCTTT
CASSLAGRTEAFF
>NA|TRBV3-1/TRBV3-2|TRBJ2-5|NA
TGTGCCAGCAGCCTCCCAGGGGGGCAAGAGACCCAGTACTTC
CASSLPGGQETQYF
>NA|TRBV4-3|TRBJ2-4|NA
TGCGCCAGCAGCCAAGATCGGACAGAAAACATTCAGTACTTC
CASSQDRTENIQYF
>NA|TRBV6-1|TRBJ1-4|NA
TGTGCCAGCAGTGAAGCGCTTTTGGCCGCAGGCGAAAAACTGTTTTTT
CASSEALLAAGEKLFF
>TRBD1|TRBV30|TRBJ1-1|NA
TGTGCCTGGAGGGTACAGGGGGTTGACCCAGCTTTCTTT
CAWRVQGVDPAFF
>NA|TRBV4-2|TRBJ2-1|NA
TGTGCCAGCAGCCGGGGGGTCTACAATGAGCAGTTCTTC
CASSRGVYNEQFF
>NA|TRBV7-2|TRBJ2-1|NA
TGTGCCAGCAGCGTTCAGGCCTATGAGCAGTTCTTC
CASSVQAYEQFF
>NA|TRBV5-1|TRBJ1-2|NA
TGCGCCAGCAGCTCGCCTCAGGGGAACTATGGCTACACCTTC
CASSSPQGNYGYTF
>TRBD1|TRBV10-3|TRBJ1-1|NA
TGTGCCAACTCCGCCGGGACAGCGAACACTGAAGCTTTCTTT
CANSAGTANTEAFF
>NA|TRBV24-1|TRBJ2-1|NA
TGTGCCACCAGTGATTTGCGGGCGGGCCATACCAAGGAGGAGCAGTTCTTC
CATSDLRAGHTKEEQFF
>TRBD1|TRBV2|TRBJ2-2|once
TGTGCCAGCAGACGGACAGGGGGATCCACCGGGGAGCTGTTTTTT
CASRRTGGSTGELFF
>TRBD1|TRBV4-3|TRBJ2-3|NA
TGCGCCAGCAGCCCAGGACAGGTGATACACGGGGATACGCAGTATTTT
CASSPGQVIHGDTQYF
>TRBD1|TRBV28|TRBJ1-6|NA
TGTGCCAGCAGTCCTGGGACAGGGGGCTTGTATAATTCACCCCTCCACTTT
CASSPGTGGLYNSPLHF
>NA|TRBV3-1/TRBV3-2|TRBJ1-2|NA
TGTGCCAGCAGCCAAGATCTCCAGATCTATGGCTACACCTTC
CASSQDLQIYGYTF
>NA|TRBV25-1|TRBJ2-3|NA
TGTGCCAGCAGTGCCGTACGGGGGACCTCCCAGTATTTT
CASSAVRGTSQYF
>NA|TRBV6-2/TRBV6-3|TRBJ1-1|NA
TGTGCCAGCAGTTTCTCCCGGAACACTGAAGCTTTCTTT
CASSFSRNTEAFF
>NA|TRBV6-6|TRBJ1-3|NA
TGTGCCAGCAGTTACTCTCAGGGAACTGGAAACACCATATATTTT
CASSYSQGTGNTIYF
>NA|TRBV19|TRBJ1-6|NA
TGTGCCAGTAGTACTTCACCGAGCAGGGGCGGCTATAATTCACCCCTCCACTTT
CASSTSPSRGGYNSPLHF
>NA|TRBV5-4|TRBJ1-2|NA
TGTGCCAGCAGCGCGCAGGGGACGGAACATGGCTACACCTTC
CASSAQGTEHGYTF
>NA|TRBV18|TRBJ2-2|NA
TGTGCCAGCTCACCCGGACAGATCCAGAACACCGGGGAGCTGTTTTTT
CASSPGQIQNTGELFF
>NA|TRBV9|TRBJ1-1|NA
TGTGCCAGCAGCTTTGAGTTCAACACTGAAGCTTTCTTT
CASSFEFNTEAFF
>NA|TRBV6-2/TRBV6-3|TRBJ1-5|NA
TGTGCCAGCAGTTACCAGGGGTATAGCAATCAGCCCCAGCATTTT
CASSYQGYSNQPQHF
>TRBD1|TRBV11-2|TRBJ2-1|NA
TGTGCCAGCAGCAAAGGACAGGGTTGGAATGAGCAGTTCTTC
CASSKGQGWNEQFF
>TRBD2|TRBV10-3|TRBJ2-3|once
TGTGCCAGCGGGCAAGCGGGGGAACCAGATACGCAGTATTTT
CASGQAGEPDTQYF
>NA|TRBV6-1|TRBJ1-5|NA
TGTGCCAGCAGTGAACAGGGAAATCAGCCCCAGCATTTT
CASSEQGNQPQHF
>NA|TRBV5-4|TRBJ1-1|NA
TGTGCCAGCAGCTCCTCCCCCCCGGGGGGGGCTTTCTTT
CASSSSPPGGAFF
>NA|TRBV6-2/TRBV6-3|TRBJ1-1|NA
TGTGCCAGCAGTTACGGTGGTGGGGGCAACACTGAAGCTTTCTTT
CASSYGGGGNTEAFF
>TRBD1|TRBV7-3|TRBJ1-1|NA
TGTGCCAGCAGCTTGGGACAGGGGCAGAGCACTGAAGCTTTCTTT
CASSLGQGQSTEAFF
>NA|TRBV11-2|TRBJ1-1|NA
TGTGCCAGCAGCTTAGTCGGGGGGAACACTGAAGCTTTCTTT
CASSLVGGNTEAFF